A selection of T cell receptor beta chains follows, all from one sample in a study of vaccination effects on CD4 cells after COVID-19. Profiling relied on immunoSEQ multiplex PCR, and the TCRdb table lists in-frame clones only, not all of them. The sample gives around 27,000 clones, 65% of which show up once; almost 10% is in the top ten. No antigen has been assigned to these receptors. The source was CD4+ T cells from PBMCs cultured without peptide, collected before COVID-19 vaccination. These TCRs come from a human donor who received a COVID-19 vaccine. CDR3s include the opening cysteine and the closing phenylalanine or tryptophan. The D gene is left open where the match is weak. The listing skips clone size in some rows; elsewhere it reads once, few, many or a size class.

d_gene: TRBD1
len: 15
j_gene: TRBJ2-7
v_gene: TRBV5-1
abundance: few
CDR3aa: CASRTGALETYEQYF
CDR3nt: TGCGCCAGCAGGACAGGGGCCCTAGAAACCTACGAGCAGTACTTC

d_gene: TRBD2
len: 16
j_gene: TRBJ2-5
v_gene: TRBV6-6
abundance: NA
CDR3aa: CASSPVAGGPKETQYF
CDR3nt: TGTGCCAGCAGCCCCGTAGCGGGAGGGCCGAAAGAGACCCAGTACTTC

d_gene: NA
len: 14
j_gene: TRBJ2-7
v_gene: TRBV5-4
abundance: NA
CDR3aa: CAASTAGQQYEQYF
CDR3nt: TGTGCCGCGTCCACCGCGGGGCAACAGTACGAGCAGTACTTC

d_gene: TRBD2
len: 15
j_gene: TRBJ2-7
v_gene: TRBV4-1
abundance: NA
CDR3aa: CASSQKGLAADEQYF
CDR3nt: TGCGCCAGCAGCCAAAAGGGACTAGCGGCCGACGAGCAGTACTTC

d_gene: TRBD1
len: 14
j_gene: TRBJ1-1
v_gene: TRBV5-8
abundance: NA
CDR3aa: CASNLGQGNTEAFF
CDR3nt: TGTGCCAGCAATTTAGGACAGGGGAACACTGAAGCTTTCTTT

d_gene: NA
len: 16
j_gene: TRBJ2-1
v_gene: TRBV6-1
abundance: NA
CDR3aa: CASSETASYSYNEQFF
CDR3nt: TGTGCCAGCAGTGAAACGGCGTCTTACTCCTACAATGAGCAGTTCTTC

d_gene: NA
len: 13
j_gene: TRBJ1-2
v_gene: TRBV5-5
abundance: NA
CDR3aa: CASSFEGWSGYTF
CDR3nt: TGTGCCAGCAGCTTTGAGGGGTGGAGTGGCTACACCTTC

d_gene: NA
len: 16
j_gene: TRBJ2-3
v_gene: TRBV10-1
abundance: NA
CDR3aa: CASSDFPQRAEDTQYF
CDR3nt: TGCGCCAGCAGTGATTTCCCCCAGCGGGCGGAAGATACGCAGTATTTT

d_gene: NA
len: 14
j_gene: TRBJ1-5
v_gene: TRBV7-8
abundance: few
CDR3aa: CASSSQGPNQPQHF
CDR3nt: TGTGCCAGCAGCTCTCAGGGGCCCAATCAGCCCCAGCATTTT

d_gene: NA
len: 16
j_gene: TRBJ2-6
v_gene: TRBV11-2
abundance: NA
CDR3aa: CASSLSRSAGANVLTF
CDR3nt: TGTGCCAGCAGCTTATCACGGTCGGCGGGGGCCAACGTCCTGACTTTC

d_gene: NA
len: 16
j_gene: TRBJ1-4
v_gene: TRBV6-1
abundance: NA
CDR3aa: CASSVNDPRGNEKLFF
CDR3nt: TGTGCCAGCAGTGTCAACGACCCGAGGGGGAATGAAAAACTGTTTTTT

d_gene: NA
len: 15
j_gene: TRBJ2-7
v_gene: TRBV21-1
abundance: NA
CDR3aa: CASPKGGVGTYEQYF
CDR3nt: TGTGCCAGCCCAAAGGGGGGAGTGGGGACCTACGAGCAGTACTTC

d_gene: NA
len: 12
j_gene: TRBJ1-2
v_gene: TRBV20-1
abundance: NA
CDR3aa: CSASLESGGYTF
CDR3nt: TGCAGTGCTAGTCTGGAGTCGGGTGGCTACACCTTC

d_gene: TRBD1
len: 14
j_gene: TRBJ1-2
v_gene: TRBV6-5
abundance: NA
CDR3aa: CASRLGQGVYGYTF
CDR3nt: TGTGCCAGCAGGCTCGGACAGGGCGTCTATGGCTACACCTTC

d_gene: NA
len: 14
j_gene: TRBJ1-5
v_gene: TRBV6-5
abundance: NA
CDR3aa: CASSRTGSNQPQHF
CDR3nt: TGTGCCAGCAGTAGAACAGGGAGCAATCAGCCCCAGCATTTT

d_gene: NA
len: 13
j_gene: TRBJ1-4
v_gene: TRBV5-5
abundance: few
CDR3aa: CASSSEGQEKLFF
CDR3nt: TGTGCCAGCAGCTCCGAGGGGCAGGAAAAACTGTTTTTT

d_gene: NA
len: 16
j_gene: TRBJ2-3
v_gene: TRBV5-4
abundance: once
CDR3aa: CASSLASGAGTDTQYF
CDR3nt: TGTGCCAGCAGCTTGGCCTCGGGAGCCGGCACAGATACGCAGTATTTT

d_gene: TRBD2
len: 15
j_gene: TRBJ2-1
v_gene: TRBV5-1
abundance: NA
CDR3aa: CASSLSSGVNNEQFF
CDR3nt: TGCGCCAGCAGCTTGAGTAGCGGGGTTAACAATGAGCAGTTCTTC

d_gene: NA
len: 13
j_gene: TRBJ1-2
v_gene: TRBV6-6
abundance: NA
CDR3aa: CASSPAGFDGYTF
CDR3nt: TGTGCCAGCAGCCCCGCAGGATTCGATGGCTACACCTTC

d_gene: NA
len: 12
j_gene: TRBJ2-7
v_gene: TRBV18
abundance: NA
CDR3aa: CASSEGPYEQYF
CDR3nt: TGTGCCAGCTCAGAGGGACCCTACGAGCAGTACTTC

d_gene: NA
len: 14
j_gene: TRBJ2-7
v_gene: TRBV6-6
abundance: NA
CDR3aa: CASSPGGTNYEQYF
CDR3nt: TGTGCCAGCAGTCCCGGGGGAACTAACTACGAGCAGTACTTC

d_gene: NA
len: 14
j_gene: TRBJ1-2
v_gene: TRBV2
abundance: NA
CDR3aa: CASSNRGTFYGYTF
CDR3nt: TGTGCCAGCAGTAACCGGGGAACGTTCTATGGCTACACCTTC

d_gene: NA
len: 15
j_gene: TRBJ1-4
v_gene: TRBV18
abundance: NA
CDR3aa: CASSRSSATNEKLFF
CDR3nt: TGTGCCAGCTCACGCTCATCCGCAACTAATGAAAAACTGTTTTTT

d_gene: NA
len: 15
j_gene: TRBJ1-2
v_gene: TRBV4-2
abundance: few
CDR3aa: CASSQDAASYYGYTF
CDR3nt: TGTGCCAGCAGCCAAGACGCTGCCTCTTACTATGGCTACACCTTC

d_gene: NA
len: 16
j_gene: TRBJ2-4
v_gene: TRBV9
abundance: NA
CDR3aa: CASSVGVGTAKNIQYF
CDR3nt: TGTGCCAGCAGCGTAGGTGTCGGGACAGCCAAAAACATTCAGTACTTC

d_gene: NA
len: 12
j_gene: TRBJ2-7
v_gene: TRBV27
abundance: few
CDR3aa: CASGNRAYEQYF
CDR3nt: TGTGCCAGCGGGAACAGGGCCTACGAGCAGTACTTC

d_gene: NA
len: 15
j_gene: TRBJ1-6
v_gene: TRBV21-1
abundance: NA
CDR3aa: CAGTGDLVIHSPLHF
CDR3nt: TGTGCCGGAACGGGGGATCTGGTCATTCATTCACCCCTCCACTTT

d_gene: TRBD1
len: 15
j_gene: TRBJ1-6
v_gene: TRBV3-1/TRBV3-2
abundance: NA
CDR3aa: CASSARTGYNSPLHF
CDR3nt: TGTGCCAGCAGCGCACGGACAGGTTATAATTCACCCCTCCACTTT

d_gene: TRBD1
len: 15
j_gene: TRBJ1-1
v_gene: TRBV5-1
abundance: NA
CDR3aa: CASSRAGTGNTEAFF
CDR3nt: TGCGCCAGCAGCCGGGCCGGGACAGGGAACACTGAAGCTTTCTTT

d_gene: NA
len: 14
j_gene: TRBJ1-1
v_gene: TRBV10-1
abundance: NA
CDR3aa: CASRGPGKNTEAFF
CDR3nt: TGCGCCAGCAGAGGCCCCGGGAAGAACACTGAAGCTTTCTTT

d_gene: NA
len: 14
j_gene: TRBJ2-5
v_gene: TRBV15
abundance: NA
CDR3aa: CATSRDRGGETQYF
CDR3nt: TGTGCCACCAGCAGAGACAGGGGAGGGGAGACCCAGTACTTC

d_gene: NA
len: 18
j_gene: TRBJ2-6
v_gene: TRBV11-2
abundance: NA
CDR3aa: CASSLRQAGYSGANVLTF
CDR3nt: TGTGCCAGCAGCCTCCGACAGGCCGGCTACTCTGGGGCCAACGTCCTGACTTTC

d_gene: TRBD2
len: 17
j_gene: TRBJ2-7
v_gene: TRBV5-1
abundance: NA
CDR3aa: CASSSTTSGRTSYEQYF
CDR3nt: TGCGCCAGCAGTTCTACGACTAGCGGGAGGACCTCCTACGAGCAGTACTTC

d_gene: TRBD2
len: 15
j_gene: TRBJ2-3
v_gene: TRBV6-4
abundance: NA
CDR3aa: CASSDSSGGADTQYF
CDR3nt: TGTGCCAGCAGTGACTCTAGCGGGGGGGCAGATACGCAGTATTTT

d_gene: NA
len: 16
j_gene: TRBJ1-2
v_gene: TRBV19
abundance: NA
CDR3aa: CASSMWGALSRDGYTF
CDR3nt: TGTGCCAGTAGTATGTGGGGGGCGCTTTCGAGAGATGGCTACACCTTC

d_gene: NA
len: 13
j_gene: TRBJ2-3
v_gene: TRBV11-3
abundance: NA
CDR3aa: CASSFMTTDTQYF
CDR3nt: TGTGCCAGCAGCTTTATGACCACAGATACGCAGTATTTT

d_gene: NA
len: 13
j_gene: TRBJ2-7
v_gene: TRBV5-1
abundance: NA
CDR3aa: CASSAVGGYEQYF
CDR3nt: TGCGCCAGCAGCGCGGTCGGGGGCTACGAGCAGTACTTC

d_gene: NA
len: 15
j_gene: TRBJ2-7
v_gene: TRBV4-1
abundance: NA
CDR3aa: CASSQGRASSYEQYF
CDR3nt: TGCGCCAGCAGCCAAGGTAGGGCTAGCTCCTACGAGCAGTACTTC

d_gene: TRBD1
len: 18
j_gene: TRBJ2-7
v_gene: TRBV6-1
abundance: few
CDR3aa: CASSESLQGQVRVYEQYF
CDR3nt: TGTGCCAGCAGTGAATCTCTCCAGGGACAGGTTCGAGTCTACGAGCAGTACTTC

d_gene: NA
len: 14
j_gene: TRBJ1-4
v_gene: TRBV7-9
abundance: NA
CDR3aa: CASSPPQGNEKLFF
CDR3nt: TGTGCCAGCAGCCCTCCGCAGGGTAATGAAAAACTGTTTTTT

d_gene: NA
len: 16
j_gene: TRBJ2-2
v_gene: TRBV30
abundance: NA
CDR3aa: CAWDSGAIANTGELFF
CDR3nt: TGTGCCTGGGACTCGGGGGCTATCGCTAACACCGGGGAGCTGTTTTTT

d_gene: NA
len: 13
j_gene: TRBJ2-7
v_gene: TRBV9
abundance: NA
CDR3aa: CASSVEVRDEQYF
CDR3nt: TGTGCCAGCAGCGTAGAGGTTAGGGACGAGCAGTACTTC

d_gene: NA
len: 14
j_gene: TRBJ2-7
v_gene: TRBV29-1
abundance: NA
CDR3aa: CSVAHMRGSYEQYF
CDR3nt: TGCAGCGTTGCTCATATGCGAGGGTCCTACGAGCAGTACTTC

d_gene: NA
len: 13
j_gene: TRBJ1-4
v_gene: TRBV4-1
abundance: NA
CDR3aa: CASGLMRGEKLFF
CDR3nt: TGCGCCAGCGGCCTCATGAGGGGAGAAAAACTGTTTTTT

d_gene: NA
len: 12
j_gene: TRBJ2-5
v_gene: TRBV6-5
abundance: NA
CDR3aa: CASSAPGETQYF
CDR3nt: TGTGCCAGCAGCGCCCCAGGCGAGACCCAGTACTTC

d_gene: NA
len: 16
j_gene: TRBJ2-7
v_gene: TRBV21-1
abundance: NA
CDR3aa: CASSKGTGTGTYEQYF
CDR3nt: TGTGCCAGCAGCAAAGGGACCGGGACAGGGACCTACGAGCAGTACTTC